Below, 9 T cell receptor beta chains from the same sample are listed, as sequenced in a study of circulating and synovial CD4+ cells in juvenile arthritis. Repertoires were generated with immunoSEQ multiplex PCR, while TCRdb's copy carries only in-frame clones and drops some. The sample holds around 18,000 clones; under 95% are singletons and the top ten take 0.73%. Sequenced: CD4+ T cells from blood. The receptors originated from a human donor with juvenile idiopathic arthritis.

The chain links TRBV18 to TRBJ1-3, with D uncertain. Trimming cost V 2 bases and J 0 bases, with 5 bases left between them. The length of the CDR3 is 14 residues. Germline V CDR1 and CDR2: KGHSH, LQKENI. The CDR3 sequence is CASSPTSSGNTIYF. CDR3 nucleotides: TGTGCCAGCTCACCAACCAGCTCTGGAAACACCATATATTTT.

This clone was counted only a few times. V usage is TRBV19 and J usage is TRBJ1-4; 7 nucleotides align to TRBD1. This CDR3 spans 16 amino acids. Germline CDR1 and CDR2: LNHDA and SQIVND (reference sequence). Trimming removed 4 bases from V and 0 bases from J; junction bases left unmatched: 5. The CDR3 DNA follows: TGTGCCAGTAGTACCAGAGGGGGCTCAACTAATGAAAAACTGTTTTTT. Encoded protein: CASSTRGGSTNEKLFF.

The chain uses TRBV5-1 and TRBJ2-4, with D possibly matching TRBD1 (5 bases). The V gene's germline CDR1 is SGHRS and CDR2 YFSETQ. The CDR3 has 17 residues. V was shortened by 0 bases and J by 0 bases, with 13 bases between the two germline ends. CDR3 sequence reads: CASSLVAGMLAKNIQYF. The CDR3 bases are TGCGCCAGCAGCTTGGTAGCAGGGATGTTAGCCAAAAACATTCAGTACTTC.

The genes are TRBV25-1 and TRBJ1-1; 7 bases are a match to TRBD1. This CDR3 has 13 residues. Germline-derived CDR1 and CDR2 are MGHDK and SYGVNS. Unmatched junction bases numbered 2, after V lost 7 bases and J lost 0 bases. CDR3 sequence (DNA): TGTGCCAGCACGACAGGGATGAACACTGAAGCTTTCTTT. The encoded protein is CASTTGMNTEAFF.

V usage is TRBV7-9 and J usage is TRBJ1-4; tentative D call: TRBD1 (6 bases). The CDR3 is made up of 15 amino acids. Germline V gives CDR1 SEHNR, CDR2 FQNEAQ (reference sequence). V lost 3 bases to trimming and J lost 7 bases, with 15 bases between them. The CDR3 DNA reads TGTGCCAGCAGCTTGTCGGGGGGCCAGCGTGAAAAACTGTTTTTT. It yields the protein CASSLSGGQREKLFF.

The chain uses TRBV19 and TRBJ1-2; tentatively, D is TRBD1 (6 bases). This CDR3 has 18 amino acids. The germline gives CDR1 LNHDA, CDR2 SQIVND (reference sequence). The V end lost 5 bases, the J end lost 4 bases, and 26 bases lay between the germline ends. The CDR3 region is CASSSPPGVRQGTYGYTF. CDR3 nucleotide sequence: TGTGCCAGTAGTTCTCCTCCAGGGGTGCGGCAGGGCACCTATGGCTACACCTTC.

This rearrangement joins TRBV18 to TRBJ2-5; no firm D call. Trimming shortened V by 2 bases and J by 4 bases, and 11 bases separated the two germline ends. The CDR3 totals 14 residues. CDR1 and CDR2 (germline): KGHSH, LQKENI. CDR3 bases: TGTGCCAGCTCACCAAAGGATGGGCCAGAGACCCAGTACTTC. This encodes CASSPKDGPETQYF.

V gene TRBV27 combines with J gene TRBJ1-4; the D is unclear. V was clipped by 5 bases and J by 4 bases, with 20 bases between them. Per the germline V gene, CDR1 is MNHEY and CDR2 is SMNVEV (reference sequence). CDR3 length: 17 residues. CDR3 coding DNA: TGTGCCAGCAGTCCCCGGGATTTTCTTAGGGATAATGAAAAACTGTTTTTT. This codes for CASSPRDFLRDNEKLFF. The entire variable domain, with the rest obtained from reference TRBV27 and TRBJ1-4, is as follows: EAQVTQNPRYLITVTGKKLTVTCSQNMNHEYMSWYRQDPGLGLRQIYYSMNVEVTDKGDVPEGYKVSRKEKRNFPLILESPSPNQTSLYFCASSPRDFLRDNEKLFFGSGTQLSVL.

This clone was detected once. The chain recombines TRBV7-9 with TRBJ2-5, with TRBD2 as a possible D gene (5 bases). V was pared by 5 bases and J by 0 bases, with 10 bases between. Germline V gene lookup returns CDR1 SEHNR and CDR2 FQNEAQ (reference sequence). The CDR3 runs 14 residues. The CDR3 DNA reads as TGTGCCAGCAGCAAAACTAGAAACCAAGAGACCCAGTACTTC. It codes for CASSKTRNQETQYF.